This T cell receptor beta chain was documented in a study of blood T cell repertoires in COVID-19 (dated by TCRdb to 2019 to 2021). About the investigation overall: Samples from collaborators originated in the United States, Italy and Spain and spanned both the acute and convalescent phases of COVID-19. The dataset comprised deeply sampled blood TCRbeta repertoires from subjects exposed to, actively infected with, or recovered from COVID-19. Samples were obtained from the ongoing ImmuneRACE study (first 160 participants) and from about 1,300 subjects provided by 6 global collaborators. A freely available public database, intended as a resource for researchers studying the immune response to SARS-CoV-2, is where the repertoires were released. The material from the prospective study consisted of cDNA or gDNA derived from T cells, B-cell-depleted T cells, or PBMCs. HLA class I and class II types, where available, came from metadata supplied by the sample provider rather than from assay-based typing. A de-identified subject ID, COVID-19 status, age in years and sex were almost always included in the sample metadata.

In Seattle, one collaborating source enrolled patients while the infection was active and tracked those patients longitudinally over the course of disease. Each collaborating institution followed its own protocols to collect whole blood in K2EDTA tubes. For TCRbeta analysis, collaborator samples were shipped as frozen whole blood, as isolated PBMCs, or as DNA extracted from either sample type. The immunoSEQ Assay, a bias-controlled multiplex PCR, was used to amplify TCRbeta CDR3 regions from genomic DNA. Processing in the source paper ran as follows. The number of nucleated cells in each sample was estimated from the amplification of reference gene primers within the assay. Sequence reads were collapsed and filtered to measure the absolute abundance of every unique TCRbeta CDR3 rearrangement. Productive Simpson clonality was computed per sample as the square root of Simpson's diversity index over productive rearrangements. TCRdb mirrors the immuneACCESS table, restricted to in-frame sequences. Some clones are absent from its copies; in checked studies, under half trace to an unresolved V gene, and the reason for the others is unknown. The V and J calls and clone size come from that table; D and trimming were worked out from the DNA. Within this sample are roughly 120,000 clones, with approximately 90% of them counted one time only. Roughly 2% of the sample goes to the ten largest clones.

This clone was counted only a few times. What this receptor recognizes is not known. Qualities for individual bases were not recorded, and no much larger clone is one base off. General conclusions and limits of the study: The quantity of clinical and demographic metadata differed by source and by participant and was supplied without curation.

CDR1 and CDR2, looked up from the germline V gene, are MNHEY and SVGAGI. V is reduced by 8 bases and J by 5 bases, leaving a spacing of 15 bases between them. Taken from cysteine to phenylalanine, the CDR3 has 13 residues. The only DNA kept is the CDR3, 39 bases in frame from the first base. The clonotype comes from a man in his forties or fifties with COVID-19, enrolled during active disease. This chain joins TRBV6-5 to TRBJ1-2; the D gene is perhaps TRBD1, on 5 matching bases. Sample: peripheral blood. The CDR3 in this case is CASQEGEGYGYTF. Read as DNA, the sequence is TGTGCCAGCCAGGAAGGGGAGGGGTATGGCTACACCTTC.